Included here is one TCR beta chain sequence, with context. Its antigen is not yet known. Qualities for individual bases were not recorded, and no much larger clone is one base off. This sample is part of a study of blood T cell repertoires in COVID-19 (dated by TCRdb to the early 2020s). General notes on the study: Samples covering the acute and convalescent phases of COVID-19 were provided by collaborators in the United States, Italy and Spain. Subjects who had been exposed to COVID-19, were actively infected with it, or had recovered from it provided the deeply sampled blood TCRbeta repertoires that made up the dataset. The sample metadata nearly always contained a de-identified subject ID, COVID-19 status, age in years and sex. Where HLA class I and class II types were available, the types were taken from metadata supplied by the sample provider, not from assay-based typing. The samples were drawn from two sources: the first 160 participants of the ongoing ImmuneRACE study, and 1,200 or so subjects contributed by 6 global collaborators. The material from the prospective study consisted of cDNA or gDNA derived from T cells, B-cell-depleted T cells, or PBMCs. The repertoires were released in a freely available public database meant as a resource for research on the immune response to SARS-CoV-2.

Findings and caveats that apply to the study as a whole: How much clinical and demographic metadata was included differed by source and by participant, and the metadata was provided uncurated.

The immunoSEQ Assay, a bias-controlled multiplex PCR, was used to amplify TCRbeta CDR3 regions from genomic DNA. As for the original processing: Within the assay, amplification of reference gene primers was used to estimate how many nucleated cells each sample contained. To quantify the absolute abundance of each unique TCRbeta CDR3 rearrangement, sequence reads were collapsed and filtered. Productive Simpson clonality was computed per sample as the square root of Simpson's diversity index over productive rearrangements. This immuneACCESS table, as held by TCRdb, lists in-frame sequences with V and J called but not all clones. Of the missing ones, under half trace to an unresolved V gene in checked studies; the others have no known cause. V and J calls plus clone size are reproduced from that table; the DNA served to infer D and trimming. The sample contains about 330,000 clones, 87% of them found a single time. 5.5% to 6% of the sample belongs to the ten largest clones.

A distance of 10 bases separates the germline ends of V and J, which lose 6 bases and 2 bases respectively. From the cysteine through the phenylalanine, the CDR3 covers 13 amino acids. Just the 39-base CDR3 DNA is kept, in frame starting at base 1. Based on the germline V gene (reference sequence), the CDR1 and CDR2 sequences are LNHDA and SQIVND. Participants in the prospective study were enrolled through a virtual design, were aged about 18 to 100 years, and lived in roughly 25 United States geographic areas. To assign participants to cohorts, the prospective study relied on clinical history that participants themselves reported in a screening survey and a study questionnaire. Recovered participants in ImmuneRACE Cohort 3 were defined as having two consecutive negative NP/OP PCR tests, clearance from a healthcare professional, or resolution of symptoms. Each participant in the prospective study had whole blood, serum and a nasopharyngeal or oropharyngeal swab collected by mobile phlebotomists. Over a roughly 2-month period, participants in the prospective study had the option of providing additional blood draws and questionnaires. Prospective study blood samples were shipped either frozen or at room temperature before DNA extraction.

The receptor's source is a woman in her 30s who had recovered from COVID-19. In this chain, TRBV19 is recombined with TRBJ1-1; confidence is insufficient to name the D gene. Material for sequencing was PBMCs or T cells enriched from blood (not recorded which). The base sequence is TGTGCCAGTAGCACAGCTGTTAACACTGAAGCTTTCTTT. This yields the protein CASSTAVNTEAFF. Full variable domain (CDR3 extended with the reference TRBV19 and TRBJ1-1 proteins): DGGITQSPKYLFRKEGQNVTLSCEQNLNHDAMYWYRQDPGQGLRLIYYSQIVNDFQKGDIAEGYSVSREKKESFPLTVTSAQKNPTAFYLCASSTAVNTEAFFGQGTRLTVV.